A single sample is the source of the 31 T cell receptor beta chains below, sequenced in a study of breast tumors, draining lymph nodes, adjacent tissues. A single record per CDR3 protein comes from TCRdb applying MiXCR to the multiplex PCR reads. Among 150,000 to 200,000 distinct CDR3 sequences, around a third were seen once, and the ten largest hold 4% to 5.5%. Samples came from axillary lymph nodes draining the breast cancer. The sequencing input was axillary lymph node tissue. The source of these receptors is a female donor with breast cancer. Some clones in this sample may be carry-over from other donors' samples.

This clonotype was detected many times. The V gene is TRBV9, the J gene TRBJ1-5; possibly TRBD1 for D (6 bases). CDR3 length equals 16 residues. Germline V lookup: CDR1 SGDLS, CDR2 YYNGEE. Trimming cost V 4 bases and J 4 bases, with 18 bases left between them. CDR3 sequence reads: CASSPEGGGVNQPQHF. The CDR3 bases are TGTGCCAGCAGCCCAGAGGGAGGGGGAGTAAATCAGCCCCAGCATTTT.

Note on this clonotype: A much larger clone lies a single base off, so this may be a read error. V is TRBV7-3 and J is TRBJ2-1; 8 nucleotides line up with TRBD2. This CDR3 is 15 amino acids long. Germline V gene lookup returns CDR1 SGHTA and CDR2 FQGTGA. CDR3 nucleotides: TGTGCCAGCAGCTTATCTGGACTAGCTTACAATGGGCAGTTCTTC. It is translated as CASSLSGLAYNGQFF.

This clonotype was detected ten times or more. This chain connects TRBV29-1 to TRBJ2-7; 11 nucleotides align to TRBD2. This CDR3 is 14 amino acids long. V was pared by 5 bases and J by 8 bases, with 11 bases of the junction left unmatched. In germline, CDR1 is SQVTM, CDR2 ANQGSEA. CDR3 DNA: TGCAGCGTTCCCTCTAGCGGGGGGACCGGCAAGCAGTACTTC. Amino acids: CSVPSSGGTGKQYF.

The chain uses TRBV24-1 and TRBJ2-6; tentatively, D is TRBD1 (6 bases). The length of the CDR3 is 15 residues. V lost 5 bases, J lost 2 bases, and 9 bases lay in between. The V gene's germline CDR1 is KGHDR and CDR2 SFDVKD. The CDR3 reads CATSVAGAGANVLTF. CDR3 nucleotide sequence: TGTGCCACCAGTGTCGCAGGGGCTGGGGCCAACGTCCTGACTTTC.

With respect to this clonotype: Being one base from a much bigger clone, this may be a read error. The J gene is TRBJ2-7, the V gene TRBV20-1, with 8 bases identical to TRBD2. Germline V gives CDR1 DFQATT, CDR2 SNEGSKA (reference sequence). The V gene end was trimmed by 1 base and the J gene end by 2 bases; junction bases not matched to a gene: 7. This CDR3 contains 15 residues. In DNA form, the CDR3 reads TGCAGTGCTAGAGGACGGGAGGGCCGAGCCTACGAGCAGTACTTC. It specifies CSARGREGRAYEQYF.

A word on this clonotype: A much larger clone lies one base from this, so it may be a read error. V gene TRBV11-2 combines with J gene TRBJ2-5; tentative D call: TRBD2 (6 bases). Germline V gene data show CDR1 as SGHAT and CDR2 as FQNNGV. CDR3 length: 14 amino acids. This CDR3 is CDSSFRDYQETQYF. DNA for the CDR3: TGTGACAGCAGCTTCCGGGACTACCAAGAGACCCAGTACTTC.

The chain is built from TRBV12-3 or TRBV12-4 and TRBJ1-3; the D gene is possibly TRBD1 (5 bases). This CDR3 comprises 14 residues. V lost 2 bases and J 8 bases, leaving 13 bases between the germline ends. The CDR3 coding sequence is TGTGCCAGCAGTTTATCTGGGACCGGCTACACCATATATTTT. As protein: CASSLSGTGYTIYF.

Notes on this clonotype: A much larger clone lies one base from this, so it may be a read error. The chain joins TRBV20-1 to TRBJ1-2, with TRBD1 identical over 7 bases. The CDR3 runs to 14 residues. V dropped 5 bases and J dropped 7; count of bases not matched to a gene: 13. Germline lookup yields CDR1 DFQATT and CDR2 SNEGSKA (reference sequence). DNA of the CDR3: TGCAGTGCTTGGGGAGCAGGGGGGTACGCTGGCTACACCTTC. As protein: CSAWGAGGYAGYTF.

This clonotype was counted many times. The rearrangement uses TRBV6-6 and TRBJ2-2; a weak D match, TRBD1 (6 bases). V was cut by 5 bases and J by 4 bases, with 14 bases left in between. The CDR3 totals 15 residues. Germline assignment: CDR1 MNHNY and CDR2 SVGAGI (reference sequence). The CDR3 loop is CASSEGDRGTGELFF. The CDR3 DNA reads TGTGCCAGCAGTGAGGGGGACCGGGGCACCGGGGAGCTGTTTTTT.

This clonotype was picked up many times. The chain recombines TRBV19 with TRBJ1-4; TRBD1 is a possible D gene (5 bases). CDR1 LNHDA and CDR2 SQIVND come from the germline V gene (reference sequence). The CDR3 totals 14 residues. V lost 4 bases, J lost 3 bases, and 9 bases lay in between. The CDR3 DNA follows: TGTGCCAGTAGTAAGCGGGGGGCTAATGAAAAACTGTTTTTT. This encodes CASSKRGANEKLFF.

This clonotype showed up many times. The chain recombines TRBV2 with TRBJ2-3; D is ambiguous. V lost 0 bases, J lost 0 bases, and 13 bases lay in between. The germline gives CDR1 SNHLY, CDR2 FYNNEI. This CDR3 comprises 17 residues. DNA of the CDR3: TGTGCCAGCAGTGAAGCATCGGCAGATTGGAGCACAGATACGCAGTATTTT. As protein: CASSEASADWSTDTQYF.

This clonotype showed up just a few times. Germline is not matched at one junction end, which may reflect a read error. As DNA, the CDR3 is TGTGCCAGCGGCTTAGGGGGACATGAGACTTCCTACTACAATGAGCAGTTCTTC. This codes for CASGLGGHETSYYNEQFF. This sequence joins TRBV11-2 and TRBJ2-1, with D possibly being TRBD1 (6 bases). The germline V gene encodes CDR1 SGHAT and CDR2 FQNNGV. The CDR3 runs to 18 residues.

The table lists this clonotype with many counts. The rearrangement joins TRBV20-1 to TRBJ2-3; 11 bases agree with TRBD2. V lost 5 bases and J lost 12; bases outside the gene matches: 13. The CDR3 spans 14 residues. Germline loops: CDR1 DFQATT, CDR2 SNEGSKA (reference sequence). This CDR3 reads CSAPVVSGGAAQYF. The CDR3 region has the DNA TGCAGTGCTCCCGTTGTTAGCGGGGGGGCAGCTCAGTATTTT.

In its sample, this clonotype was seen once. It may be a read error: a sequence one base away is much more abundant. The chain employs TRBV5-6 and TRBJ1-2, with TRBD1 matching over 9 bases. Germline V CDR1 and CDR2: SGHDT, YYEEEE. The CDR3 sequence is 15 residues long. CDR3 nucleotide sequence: TGTGCCGGCAGCCCCGGGACAGGGTATATAGATGGCTACACCTTC. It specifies CAGSPGTGYIDGYTF.

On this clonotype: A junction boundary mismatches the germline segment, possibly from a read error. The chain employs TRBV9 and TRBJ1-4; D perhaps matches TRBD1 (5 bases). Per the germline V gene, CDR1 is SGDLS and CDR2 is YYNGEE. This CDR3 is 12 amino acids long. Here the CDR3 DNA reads TGTGCTAGCAGGGCAACTAATGAAAAACTGTTTTTT. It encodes CASRATNEKLFF. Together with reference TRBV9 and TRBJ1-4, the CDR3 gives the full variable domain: DSGVTQTPKHLITATGQRVTLRCSPRSGDLSVYWYQQSLDQGLQFLIQYYNGEERAKGNILERFSAQQFPDLHSELNLSSLELGDSALYFCASRATNEKLFFGSGTQLSVL.

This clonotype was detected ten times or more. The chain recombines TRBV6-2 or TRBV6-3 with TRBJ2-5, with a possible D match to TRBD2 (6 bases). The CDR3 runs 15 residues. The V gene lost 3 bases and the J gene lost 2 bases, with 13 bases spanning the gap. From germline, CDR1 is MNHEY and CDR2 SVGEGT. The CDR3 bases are TGTGCCAGCAGTTATTACGGCGGGGCTCAAGAGACCCAGTACTTC. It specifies CASSYYGGAQETQYF.

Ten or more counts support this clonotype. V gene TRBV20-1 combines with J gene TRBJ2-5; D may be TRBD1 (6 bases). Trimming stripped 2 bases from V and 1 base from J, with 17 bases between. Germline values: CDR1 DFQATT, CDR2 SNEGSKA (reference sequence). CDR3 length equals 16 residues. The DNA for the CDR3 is TGCAGTGCTAGATCCCCAGGTAGGGGGAGCCAAGAGACCCAGTACTTC. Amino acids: CSARSPGRGSQETQYF.

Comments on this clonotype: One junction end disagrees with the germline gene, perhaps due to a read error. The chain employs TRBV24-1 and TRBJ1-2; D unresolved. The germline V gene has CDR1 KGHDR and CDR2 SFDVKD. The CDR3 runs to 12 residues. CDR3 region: CDTEDDNYGYTF. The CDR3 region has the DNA TGTGACACCGAGGACGACAACTATGGCTACACCTTC.

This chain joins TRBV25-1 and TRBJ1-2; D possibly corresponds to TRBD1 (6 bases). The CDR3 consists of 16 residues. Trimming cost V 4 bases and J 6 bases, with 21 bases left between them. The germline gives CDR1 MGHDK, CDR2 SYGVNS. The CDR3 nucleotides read TGTGCCAGCAGTGCTAGAGACCAAACAGGGAAGGATGGCTACACCTTC. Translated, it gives CASSARDQTGKDGYTF.

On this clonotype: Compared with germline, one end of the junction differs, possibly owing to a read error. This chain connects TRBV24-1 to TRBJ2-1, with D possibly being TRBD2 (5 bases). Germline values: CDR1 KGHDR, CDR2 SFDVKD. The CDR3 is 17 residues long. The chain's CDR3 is CATSDELDRPTHNGQFF. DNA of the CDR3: TGTGCCACCAGTGATGAACTAGATAGGCCTACCCACAATGGGCAGTTCTTC.

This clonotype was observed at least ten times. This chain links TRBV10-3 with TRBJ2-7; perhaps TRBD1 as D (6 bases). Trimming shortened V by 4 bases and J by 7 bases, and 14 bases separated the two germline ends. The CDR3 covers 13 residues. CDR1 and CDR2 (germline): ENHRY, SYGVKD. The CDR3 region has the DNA TGTGCCATCAGTGGGCCACAGGGTAGGGAGCAGTACTTC. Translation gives CAISGPQGREQYF.

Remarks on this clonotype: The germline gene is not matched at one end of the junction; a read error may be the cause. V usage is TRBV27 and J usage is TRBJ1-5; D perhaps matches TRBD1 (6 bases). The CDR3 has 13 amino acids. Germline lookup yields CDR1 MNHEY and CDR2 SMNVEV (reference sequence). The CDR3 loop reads CASSFDRNQPQRF. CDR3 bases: TGTGCCAGCAGTTTTGACAGGAATCAGCCCCAGCGTTTT.

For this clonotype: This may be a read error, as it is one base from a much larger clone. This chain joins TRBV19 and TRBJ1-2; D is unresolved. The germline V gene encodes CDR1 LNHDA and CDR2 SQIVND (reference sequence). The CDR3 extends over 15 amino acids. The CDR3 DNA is TGTGCCAGTAGTATATGGTCGGAAGCTAACTATGGCTACATCTTC. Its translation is CASSIWSEANYGYIF.

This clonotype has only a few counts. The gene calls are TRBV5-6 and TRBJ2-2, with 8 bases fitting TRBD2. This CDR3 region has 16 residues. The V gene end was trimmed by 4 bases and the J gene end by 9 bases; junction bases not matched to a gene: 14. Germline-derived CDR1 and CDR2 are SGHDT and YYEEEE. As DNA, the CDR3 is TGTGCCAGCAGCCCCGGGACTAGTATTTTCGGGAGGGAGCTGTTTTTT. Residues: CASSPGTSIFGRELFF.

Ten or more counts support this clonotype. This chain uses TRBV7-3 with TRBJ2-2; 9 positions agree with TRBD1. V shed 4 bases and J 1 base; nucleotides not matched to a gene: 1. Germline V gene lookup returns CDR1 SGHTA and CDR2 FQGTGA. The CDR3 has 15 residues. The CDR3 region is CASSSGQGNTGELFF. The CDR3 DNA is TGTGCCAGCAGCTCGGGACAGGGGAACACCGGGGAGCTGTTTTTT.

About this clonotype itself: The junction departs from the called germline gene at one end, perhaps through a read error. The CDR3 DNA is TGTGCCATCAGTGCCAGGCCAGTTGAAAGACTGTTTTTT. Encoded protein: CAISARPVERLFF. The V call is TRBV10-3, the J call TRBJ1-4; the D is unclear. The CDR3 has 13 amino acids. CDR1 is ENHRY, CDR2 SYGVKD, per germline.

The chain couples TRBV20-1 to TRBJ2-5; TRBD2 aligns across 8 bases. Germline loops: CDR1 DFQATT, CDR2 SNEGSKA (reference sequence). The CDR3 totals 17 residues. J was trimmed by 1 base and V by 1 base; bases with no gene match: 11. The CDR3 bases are TGCAGTGCTAGAGTTTCGATAACGGGAGGGGGCCAAGAGACCCAGTACTTC. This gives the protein CSARVSITGGGQETQYF.

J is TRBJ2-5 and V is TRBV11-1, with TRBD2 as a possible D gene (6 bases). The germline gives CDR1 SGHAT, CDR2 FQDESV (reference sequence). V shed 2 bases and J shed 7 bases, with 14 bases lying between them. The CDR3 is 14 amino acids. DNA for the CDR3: TGTGCCAGCAGCTTAAGTCGGAGGGGCGGGACCCAGTACTTC. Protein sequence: CASSLSRRGGTQYF.

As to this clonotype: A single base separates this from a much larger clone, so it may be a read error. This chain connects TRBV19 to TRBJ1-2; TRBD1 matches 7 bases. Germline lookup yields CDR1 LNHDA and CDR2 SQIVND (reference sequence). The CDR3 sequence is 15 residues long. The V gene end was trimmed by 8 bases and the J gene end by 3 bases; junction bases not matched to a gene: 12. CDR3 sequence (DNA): TGTGCCAGTTACCTATTCGGGACAGACGACTATGGCTACACCTTC. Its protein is CASYLFGTDDYGYTF. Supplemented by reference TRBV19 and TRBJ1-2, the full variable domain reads DGGITQSPKYLFRKEGQNVTLSCEQNLNHDAMYWYRQDPGQGLRLIYYSQIVNDFQKGDIAEGYSVSREKKESFPLTVTSAQKNPTAFYLCASYLFGTDDYGYTFGSGTRLTVV.

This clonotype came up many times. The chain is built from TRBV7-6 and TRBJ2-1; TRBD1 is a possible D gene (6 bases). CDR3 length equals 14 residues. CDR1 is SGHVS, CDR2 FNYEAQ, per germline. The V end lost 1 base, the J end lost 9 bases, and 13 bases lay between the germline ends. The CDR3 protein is CASSLEILGGEQFF. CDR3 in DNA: TGTGCCAGCAGCTTAGAGATCCTAGGGGGTGAGCAGTTCTTC. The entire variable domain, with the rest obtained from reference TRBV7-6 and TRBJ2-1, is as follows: GAGVSQSPRYKVTKRGQDVALRCDPISGHVSLYWYRQALGQGPEFLTYFNYEAQQDKSGLPNDRFSAERPEGSISTLTIQRTEQRDSAMYRCASSLEILGGEQFFGPGTRLTVL.

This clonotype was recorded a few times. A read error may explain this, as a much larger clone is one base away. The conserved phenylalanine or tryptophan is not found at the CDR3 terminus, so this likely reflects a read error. The CDR3 sequence: CASSSWTDAETQYL. The CDR3 nucleotides are TGTGCCAGCAGCTCCTGGACGGACGCGGAGACCCAGTACCTC. The V call is TRBV7-9, the J call TRBJ2-5; D is ambiguous. Germline V lookup: CDR1 SEHNR, CDR2 FQNEAQ (reference sequence). The CDR3 consists of 14 residues. Trimming shortened V by 4 bases and J by 5 bases, and 14 bases separated the two germline ends.